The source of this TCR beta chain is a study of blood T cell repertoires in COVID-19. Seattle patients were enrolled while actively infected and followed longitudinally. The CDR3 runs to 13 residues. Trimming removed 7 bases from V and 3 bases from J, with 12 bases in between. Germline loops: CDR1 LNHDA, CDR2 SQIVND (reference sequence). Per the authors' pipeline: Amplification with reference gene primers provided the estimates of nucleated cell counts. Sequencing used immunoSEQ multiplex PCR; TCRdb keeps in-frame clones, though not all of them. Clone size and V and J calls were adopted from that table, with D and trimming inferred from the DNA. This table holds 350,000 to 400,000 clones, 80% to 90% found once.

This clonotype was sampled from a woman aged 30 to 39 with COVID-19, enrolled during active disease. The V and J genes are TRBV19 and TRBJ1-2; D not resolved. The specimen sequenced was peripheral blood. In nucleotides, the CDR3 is TGTGCCAGTACCCGAGGGAGCGACTATGGCTACACCTTC. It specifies CASTRGSDYGYTF.